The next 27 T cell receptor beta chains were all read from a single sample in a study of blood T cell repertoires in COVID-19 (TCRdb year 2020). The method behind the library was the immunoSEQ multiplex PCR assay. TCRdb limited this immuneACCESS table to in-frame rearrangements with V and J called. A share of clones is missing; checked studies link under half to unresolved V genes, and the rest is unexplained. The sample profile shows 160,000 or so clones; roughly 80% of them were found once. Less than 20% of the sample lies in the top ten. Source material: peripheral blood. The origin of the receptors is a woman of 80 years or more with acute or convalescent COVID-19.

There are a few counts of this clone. The CDR3 protein is CASSLNWYSGNTIYF. Here the CDR3 DNA reads TGTGCCAGCAGCCTGAATTGGTACAGTGGAAACACCATATATTTT. This chain joins TRBV11-2 and TRBJ1-3; D gene uncertain. The ends were cut back, 5 bases at V and 3 bases at J, with 14 bases in the middle. The CDR3 has 15 residues. In germline, CDR1 is SGHAT, CDR2 FQNNGV.

CDR3 in DNA: TGTGCCAGCAGCGAGGTACGCGCGTACGGGGTAGATACGCAGTATTTT. Its translation is CASSEVRAYGVDTQYF. This chain links TRBV9 with TRBJ2-3; possibly TRBD2 for D (5 bases). CDR1 and CDR2 (germline): SGDLS, YYNGEE. V lost 3 bases and J 5 bases, leaving 19 bases between the germline ends. The CDR3 extends over 16 amino acids.

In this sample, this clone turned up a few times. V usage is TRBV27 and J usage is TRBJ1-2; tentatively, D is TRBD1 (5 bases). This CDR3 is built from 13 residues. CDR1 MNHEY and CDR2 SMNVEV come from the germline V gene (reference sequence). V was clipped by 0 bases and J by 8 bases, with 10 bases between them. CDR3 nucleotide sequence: TGTGCCAGCAGTTTATCTGGGGGGAACGGCTACACCTTC. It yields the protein CASSLSGGNGYTF.

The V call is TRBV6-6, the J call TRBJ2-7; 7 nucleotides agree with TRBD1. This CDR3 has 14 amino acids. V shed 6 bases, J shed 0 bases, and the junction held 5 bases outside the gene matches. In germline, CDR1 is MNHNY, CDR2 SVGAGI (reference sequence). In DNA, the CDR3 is TGTGCCAGCAGGACGACAGGGCTCTCCTACGAGCAGTACTTC. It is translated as CASRTTGLSYEQYF.

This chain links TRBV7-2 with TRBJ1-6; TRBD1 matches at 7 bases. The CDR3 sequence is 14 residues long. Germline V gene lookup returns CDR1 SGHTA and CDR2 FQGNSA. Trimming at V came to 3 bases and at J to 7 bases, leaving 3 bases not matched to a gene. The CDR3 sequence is CASSLAGGNSPLHF. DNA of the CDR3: TGTGCCAGCAGCTTGGCAGGGGGAAATTCACCCCTCCACTTT.

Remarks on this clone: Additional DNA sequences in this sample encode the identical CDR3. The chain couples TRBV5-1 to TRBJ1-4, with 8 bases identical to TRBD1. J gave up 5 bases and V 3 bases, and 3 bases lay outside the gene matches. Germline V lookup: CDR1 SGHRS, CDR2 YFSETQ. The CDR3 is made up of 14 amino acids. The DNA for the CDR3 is TGCGCCAGCAGCTCGGACAGGGCAAATGAAAAACTGTTTTTT. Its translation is CASSSDRANEKLFF.

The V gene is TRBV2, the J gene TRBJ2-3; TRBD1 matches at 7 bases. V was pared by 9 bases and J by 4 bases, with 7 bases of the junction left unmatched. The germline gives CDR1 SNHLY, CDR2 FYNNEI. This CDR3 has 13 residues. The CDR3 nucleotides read TGTGCCAGTCCACAGGGGCCTGCAGATACGCAGTATTTT. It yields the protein CASPQGPADTQYF.

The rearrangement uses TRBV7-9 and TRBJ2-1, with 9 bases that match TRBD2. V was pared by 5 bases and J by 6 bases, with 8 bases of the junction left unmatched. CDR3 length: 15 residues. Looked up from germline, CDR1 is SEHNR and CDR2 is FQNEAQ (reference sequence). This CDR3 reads CASSVSGSGSNEQFF. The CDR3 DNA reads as TGTGCCAGCAGCGTTAGCGGGAGTGGTTCCAATGAGCAGTTCTTC.

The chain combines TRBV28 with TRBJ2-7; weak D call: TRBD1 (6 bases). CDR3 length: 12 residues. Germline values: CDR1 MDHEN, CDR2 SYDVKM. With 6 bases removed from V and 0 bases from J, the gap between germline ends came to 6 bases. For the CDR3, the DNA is TGTGCCAGCAGACAGGGCTCCTACGAGCAGTACTTC. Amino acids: CASRQGSYEQYF.

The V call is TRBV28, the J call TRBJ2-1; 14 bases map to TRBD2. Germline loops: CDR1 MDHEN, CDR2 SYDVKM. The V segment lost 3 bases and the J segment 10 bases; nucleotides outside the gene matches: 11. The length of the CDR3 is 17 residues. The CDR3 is CASSFSLRGLAGVEQFF. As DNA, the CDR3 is TGTGCCAGCAGTTTCAGCCTTCGGGGACTAGCGGGAGTGGAGCAGTTCTTC.

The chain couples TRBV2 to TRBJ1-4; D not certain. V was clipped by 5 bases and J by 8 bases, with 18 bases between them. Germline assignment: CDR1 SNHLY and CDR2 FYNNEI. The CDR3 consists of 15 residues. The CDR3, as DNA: TGTGCCAGCAGTTCTATGCGGGTTCTTAAGGAAAAACTGTTTTTT. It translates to CASSSMRVLKEKLFF.

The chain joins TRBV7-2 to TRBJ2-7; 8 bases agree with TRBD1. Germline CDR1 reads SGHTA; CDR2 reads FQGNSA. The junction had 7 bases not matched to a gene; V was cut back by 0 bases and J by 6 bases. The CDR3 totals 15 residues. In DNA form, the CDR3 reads TGTGCCAGCAGCTTAGCGGGGCAGGGGGCTGGCGAGCAGTACTTC. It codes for CASSLAGQGAGEQYF.

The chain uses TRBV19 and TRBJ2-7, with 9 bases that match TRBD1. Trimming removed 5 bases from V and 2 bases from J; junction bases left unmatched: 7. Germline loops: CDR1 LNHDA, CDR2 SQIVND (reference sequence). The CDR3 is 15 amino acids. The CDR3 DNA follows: TGTGCCAGTAGTCCCCGGGACAGGGATACCTACGAGCAGTACTTC. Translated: CASSPRDRDTYEQYF. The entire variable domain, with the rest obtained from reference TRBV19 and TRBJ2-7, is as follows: DGGITQSPKYLFRKEGQNVTLSCEQNLNHDAMYWYRQDPGQGLRLIYYSQIVNDFQKGDIAEGYSVSREKKESFPLTVTSAQKNPTAFYLCASSPRDRDTYEQYFGPGTRLTVT.

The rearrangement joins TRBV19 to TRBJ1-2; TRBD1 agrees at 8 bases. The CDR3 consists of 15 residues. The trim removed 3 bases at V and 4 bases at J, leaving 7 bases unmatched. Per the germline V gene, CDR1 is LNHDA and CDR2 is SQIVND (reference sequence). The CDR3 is CASSMRAGGVYGYTF. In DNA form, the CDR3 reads TGTGCCAGTAGTATGAGGGCAGGGGGCGTCTATGGCTACACCTTC.

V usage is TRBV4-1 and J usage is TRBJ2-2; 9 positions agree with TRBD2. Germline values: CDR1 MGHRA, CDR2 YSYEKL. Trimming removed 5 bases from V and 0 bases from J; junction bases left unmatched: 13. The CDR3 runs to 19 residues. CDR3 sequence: CASSNLVAGDPANTGELFF. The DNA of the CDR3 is TGCGCCAGCAGCAACCTCGTAGCGGGGGACCCCGCGAACACCGGGGAGCTGTTTTTT.

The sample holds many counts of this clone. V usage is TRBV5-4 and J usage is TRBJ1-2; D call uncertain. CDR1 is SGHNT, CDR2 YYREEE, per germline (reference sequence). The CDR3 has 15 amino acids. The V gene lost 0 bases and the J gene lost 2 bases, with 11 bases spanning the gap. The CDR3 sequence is CASSLAVQYNYGYTF. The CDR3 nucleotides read TGTGCCAGCAGCTTGGCCGTACAGTACAACTATGGCTACACCTTC.

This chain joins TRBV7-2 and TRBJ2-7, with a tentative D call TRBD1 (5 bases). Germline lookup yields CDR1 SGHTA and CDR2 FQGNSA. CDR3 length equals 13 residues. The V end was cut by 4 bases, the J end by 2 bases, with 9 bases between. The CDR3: CASSYQGTYEQYF. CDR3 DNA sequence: TGTGCCAGCAGCTACCAGGGAACCTACGAGCAGTACTTC.

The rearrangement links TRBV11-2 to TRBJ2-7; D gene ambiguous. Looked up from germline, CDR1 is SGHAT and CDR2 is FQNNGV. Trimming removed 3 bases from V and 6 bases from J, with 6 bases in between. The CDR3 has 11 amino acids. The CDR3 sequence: CASSFLSEQYF. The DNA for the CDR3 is TGTGCCAGCAGCTTTCTGTCCGAGCAGTACTTC.

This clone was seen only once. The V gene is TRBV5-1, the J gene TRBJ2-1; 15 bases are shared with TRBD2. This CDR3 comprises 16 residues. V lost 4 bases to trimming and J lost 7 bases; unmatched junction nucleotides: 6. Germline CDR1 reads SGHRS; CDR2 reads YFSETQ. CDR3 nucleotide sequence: TGCGCCAGCAGCGCCTGGACTAGCGGGAGGGAGAATGAGCAGTTCTTC. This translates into CASSAWTSGRENEQFF.

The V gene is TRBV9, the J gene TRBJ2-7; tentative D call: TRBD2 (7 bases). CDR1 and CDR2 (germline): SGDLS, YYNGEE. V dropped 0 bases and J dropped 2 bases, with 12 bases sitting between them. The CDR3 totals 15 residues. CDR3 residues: CASSVDGGRPYEQYF. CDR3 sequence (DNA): TGTGCCAGCAGCGTAGACGGGGGGCGACCCTACGAGCAGTACTTC.

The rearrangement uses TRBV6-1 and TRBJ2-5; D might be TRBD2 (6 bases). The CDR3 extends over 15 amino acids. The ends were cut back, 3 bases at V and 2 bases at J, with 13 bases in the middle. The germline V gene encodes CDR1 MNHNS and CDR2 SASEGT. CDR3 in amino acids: CASSEIPRGQETQYF. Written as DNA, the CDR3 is TGTGCCAGCAGTGAGATCCCCCGGGGGCAAGAGACCCAGTACTTC.

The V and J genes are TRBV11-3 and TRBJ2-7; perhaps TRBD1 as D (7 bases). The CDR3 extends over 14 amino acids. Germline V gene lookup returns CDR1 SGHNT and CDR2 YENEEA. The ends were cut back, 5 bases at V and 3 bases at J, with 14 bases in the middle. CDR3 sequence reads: CASSRRDSDYEQYF. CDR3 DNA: TGTGCCAGCAGCCGGCGGGACAGTGACTACGAGCAGTACTTC. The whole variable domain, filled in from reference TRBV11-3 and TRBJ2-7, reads EAGVVQSPRYKIIEKKQPVAFWCNPISGHNTLYWYLQNLGQGPELLIRYENEEAVDDSQLPKDRFSAERLKGVDSTLKIQPAELGDSAVYLCASSRRDSDYEQYFGPGTRLTVT.

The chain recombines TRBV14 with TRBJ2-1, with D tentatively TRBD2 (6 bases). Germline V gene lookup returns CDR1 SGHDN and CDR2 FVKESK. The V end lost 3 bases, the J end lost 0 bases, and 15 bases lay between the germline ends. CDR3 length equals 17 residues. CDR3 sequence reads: CASSQPGLLFSYNEQFF. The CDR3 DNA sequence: TGTGCCAGCAGCCAGCCGGGACTGCTATTCTCCTACAATGAGCAGTTCTTC. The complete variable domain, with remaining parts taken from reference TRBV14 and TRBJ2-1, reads EAGVTQFPSHSVIEKGQTVTLRCDPISGHDNLYWYRRVMGKEIKFLLHFVKESKQDESGMPNNRFLAERTGGTYSTLKVQPAELEDSGVYFCASSQPGLLFSYNEQFFGPGTRLTVL.

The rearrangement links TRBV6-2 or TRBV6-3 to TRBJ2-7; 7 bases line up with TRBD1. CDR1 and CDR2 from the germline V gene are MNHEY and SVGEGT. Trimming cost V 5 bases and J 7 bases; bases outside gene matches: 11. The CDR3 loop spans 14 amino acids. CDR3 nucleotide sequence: TGTGCCAGCAGTGCCAGAGGGACAGTCTATGAGCAGTACTTC. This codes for CASSARGTVYEQYF.

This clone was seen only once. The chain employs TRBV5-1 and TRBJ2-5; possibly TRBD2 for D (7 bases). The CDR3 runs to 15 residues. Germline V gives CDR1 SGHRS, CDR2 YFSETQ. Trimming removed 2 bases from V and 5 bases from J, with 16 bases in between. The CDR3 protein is CASSFNSAGAETQYF. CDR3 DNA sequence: TGCGCCAGCAGCTTCAATAGTGCGGGGGCGGAGACCCAGTACTTC.

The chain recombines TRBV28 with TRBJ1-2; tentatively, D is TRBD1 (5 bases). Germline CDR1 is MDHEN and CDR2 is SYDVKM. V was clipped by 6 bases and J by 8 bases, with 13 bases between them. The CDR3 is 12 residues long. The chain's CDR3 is CASRLGGRGYTF. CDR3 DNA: TGTGCCAGCAGATTGGGGGGTCGAGGCTACACCTTC.

The CDR3: CATSRELTGTEETQYF. In DNA, the CDR3 is TGTGCCACCAGCAGGGAACTAACAGGGACCGAAGAGACCCAGTACTTC. This sequence joins TRBV15 and TRBJ2-5; maybe TRBD1 (6 bases). The CDR3 is 16 residues long. The germline CDR1 and CDR2 sequences are LNHNV and YYDKDF (reference sequence). With 3 bases removed from V and 3 bases from J, the gap between germline ends came to 17 bases.